Listed here are 23 T cell receptor beta chains from one sample, sequenced in a study of cytomegalovirus exposure and HLA in healthy donors. The PCR was carried out with 60 Vbeta primers and 13 Jbeta primers. The table came from immunoSEQ multiplex PCR; TCRdb's copy has only in-frame clones and leaves some out. The data contain some 120,000 clones, roughly 15% of them singletons. The sample consisted of PBMCs. All receptors come from a female donor in good health and CMV-seropositive.

The table lists this clone with a few counts. This chain's CDR3 is CASSLKGLAGVPDEQYF. The CDR3 DNA follows: TGTGCCAGCAGTTTAAAGGGACTAGCGGGAGTTCCCGACGAGCAGTACTTC. The chain is built from TRBV27 and TRBJ2-7, with 14 bases identical to TRBD2. This CDR3 has 17 amino acids. J gave up 5 bases and V 2 bases, and 8 bases lay outside the gene matches. CDR1 is MNHEY, CDR2 SMNVEV, per germline (reference sequence).

This clone was found once. The rearrangement links TRBV28 to TRBJ1-1, with D possibly being TRBD1 (6 bases). Trimming left V 6 bases short and J 1 base short, with 15 bases between. Germline loops: CDR1 MDHEN, CDR2 SYDVKM. The CDR3 has 15 residues. CDR3 DNA: TGTGCCAGCAGAACTGTACAGGGCGCGAACACTGAAGCTTTCTTT. It specifies CASRTVQGANTEAFF.

The chain employs TRBV4-1 and TRBJ2-3; 11 positions match TRBD2. Germline V CDR1 and CDR2: MGHRA, YSYEKL. This CDR3 has 16 amino acids. The junction had 7 bases not matched to a gene; V was cut back by 4 bases and J by 4 bases. This CDR3 reads CASSLGSGRVADTQYF. CDR3 in DNA: TGCGCCAGCAGCCTTGGTAGCGGGAGGGTGGCAGATACGCAGTATTTT.

The sample holds a few counts of this clone. The DNA of the CDR3 is TGTGCCAGCACAGGCTACTATGGCTACACCTTC. It specifies CASTGYYGYTF. V is TRBV2 and J is TRBJ1-2, with D hard to call. The CDR3 is 11 residues long. Germline V gene lookup returns CDR1 SNHLY and CDR2 FYNNEI. V was clipped by 7 bases and J by 3 bases, with 6 bases between them.

This clone was observed a few times. The chain links TRBV5-6 to TRBJ1-2; maybe TRBD1 (6 bases). Germline assignment: CDR1 SGHDT and CDR2 YYEEEE. The length of the CDR3 is 16 residues. Trimming pared 5 bases from V and 0 bases from J, leaving 17 bases between. In DNA form, the CDR3 reads TGTGCCAGCAGGCTCTGGGGAGGGGGAGCTAACTATGGCTACACCTTC. Protein: CASRLWGGGANYGYTF.

The rearrangement uses TRBV5-4 and TRBJ2-3, with D possibly being TRBD2 (6 bases). The germline V gene encodes CDR1 SGHNT and CDR2 YYREEE (reference sequence). Trimming left V 4 bases short and J 3 bases short, with 15 bases between. The CDR3 covers 15 residues. The CDR3 is CASSNSGIETDTQYF. DNA for the CDR3: TGTGCCAGCAGCAATAGCGGTATTGAGACAGATACGCAGTATTTT.

This clone came up a few times. The chain combines TRBV28 with TRBJ1-5; D remains ambiguous. Germline V CDR1 and CDR2: MDHEN, SYDVKM. V lost 4 bases and J 1 base, leaving 11 bases between the germline ends. CDR3 length: 15 amino acids. Written as DNA, the CDR3 is TGTGCCAGCAGTTCCCCGACATTGAGCAATCAGCCCCAGCATTTT. Its translation: CASSSPTLSNQPQHF.

Remarks on this clone: The same CDR3 arises from other DNA sequences in this sample as well. The chain recombines TRBV5-1 with TRBJ2-7; D might be TRBD1 (6 bases). The germline gives CDR1 SGHRS, CDR2 YFSETQ. V dropped 1 base and J dropped 1 base, with 12 bases sitting between them. The CDR3 has 15 amino acids. CDR3 DNA: TGCGCCAGCAGCTTGTCTGGGGGCTCGTCCTACGAGCAGTACTTC. Protein product: CASSLSGGSSYEQYF.

The chain joins TRBV29-1 to TRBJ2-2; D gene unclear. Germline CDR1 SQVTM, CDR2 ANQGSEA. The CDR3 is 11 amino acids. Trimming removed 7 bases at V and 4 bases at J, with 7 bases between. This CDR3 is CSAVATGELFF. The CDR3 DNA sequence: TGCAGCGCTGTAGCCACCGGGGAGCTGTTTTTT.

The gene calls are TRBV4-3 and TRBJ2-1; 9 nucleotides align to TRBD2. V was clipped by 4 bases and J by 6 bases; unmatched bases: 7. The CDR3 extends over 15 amino acids. From germline, CDR1 is LGHNA and CDR2 YSLEER. CDR3 amino acids: CASSPLAGGLNEQFF. CDR3 DNA sequence: TGCGCCAGCAGCCCCCTGGCGGGGGGGCTCAATGAGCAGTTCTTC.

This chain uses TRBV6-1 with TRBJ1-5, with a tentative D call TRBD1 (6 bases). The germline V gene encodes CDR1 MNHNS and CDR2 SASEGT. V was shortened by 7 bases and J by 3 bases, with 10 bases between the two germline ends. CDR3 length: 13 amino acids. The CDR3 region has the DNA TGTGCCAGCAAAGGACAGATCAATCAGCCCCAGCATTTT. Translated, it gives CASKGQINQPQHF.

This clone was detected once. The rearrangement links TRBV5-8 to TRBJ2-7, with TRBD1 as a possible D gene (6 bases). Germline CDR1 reads SGHTS; CDR2 reads YDEGEE. V was clipped by 1 base and J by 1 base, with 12 bases between them. The CDR3 is 15 amino acids. CDR3: CASSLPQGRSYEQYF. The CDR3 bases are TGTGCCAGCAGCTTGCCACAGGGCCGTTCCTACGAGCAGTACTTC.

This clone showed up just a few times. The J gene is TRBJ1-1, the V gene TRBV7-2; 11 bases agree with TRBD1. CDR3 length equals 17 residues. With 2 bases clipped from V and 5 bases from J, the junction kept 10 bases outside the gene matches. Germline lookup yields CDR1 SGHTA and CDR2 FQGNSA. The CDR3 is CASSLKGQGALGTEAFF. Here the CDR3 DNA reads TGTGCCAGCAGCTTAAAAGGACAGGGGGCGCTAGGTACTGAAGCTTTCTTT.

This clone was seen more than once but under ten times. The V call is TRBV6-5, the J call TRBJ2-5; possibly TRBD2 for D (6 bases). Germline-derived CDR1 and CDR2 are MNHEY and SVGAGI. The V and J ends lost 6 bases and 2 bases respectively, with 10 bases between them. The CDR3 runs 13 residues. The CDR3: CASSPGLQETQYF. The CDR3 region has the DNA TGTGCCAGCAGCCCGGGACTGCAAGAGACCCAGTACTTC.

The rearrangement links TRBV10-2 to TRBJ1-1, with D maybe TRBD1 (5 bases). Germline V gene data show CDR1 as WSHSY and CDR2 as SAAADI. The CDR3 has 13 amino acids. V dropped 4 bases and J dropped 2 bases, with 8 bases sitting between them. CDR3 coding DNA: TGCGCCAGCAGTGTGCAGGGCAACACTGAAGCTTTCTTT. This encodes CASSVQGNTEAFF.

The sample holds a few counts of this clone. The chain employs TRBV27 and TRBJ2-7; 10 nucleotides match TRBD1. This CDR3 has 15 residues. J gave up 2 bases and V 5 bases, and 6 bases lay outside the gene matches. In germline, CDR1 is MNHEY, CDR2 SMNVEV (reference sequence). The CDR3 coding sequence is TGTGCCAGCAGTGTTCGGACAGGGGGAACCTACGAGCAGTACTTC. This gives the protein CASSVRTGGTYEQYF.

The genes are TRBV27 and TRBJ1-1; tentatively, D is TRBD1 (5 bases). The CDR3 spans 14 residues. Germline V gene sequence: CDR1 MNHEY, CDR2 SMNVEV (reference sequence). The V end lost 5 bases, the J end lost 4 bases, and 14 bases lay between the germline ends. The DNA for the CDR3 is TGTGCCAGCAGTCAATGGGGGAGGAGCACTGAAGCTTTCTTT. This sequence encodes CASSQWGRSTEAFF.

V is TRBV20-1 and J is TRBJ2-7; D is unclear. Per germline, CDR1 DFQATT and CDR2 SNEGSKA (reference sequence). Trimming took 4 bases from V and 2 from J, leaving 6 bases between them. There are 11 residues in the CDR3. The CDR3 coding sequence is TGCAGTGCTACGGTGACCTACGAGCAGTACTTC. It is translated as CSATVTYEQYF.

This chain uses TRBV7-2 with TRBJ2-7; 15 bases agree with TRBD2. Germline-derived CDR1 and CDR2 are SGHTA and FQGNSA. V was pared by 1 base and J by 9 bases, with 10 bases of the junction left unmatched. This CDR3 has 17 amino acids. CDR3 nucleotides: TGTGCCAGCAGCTTAGAACCCTGGACTAGCGGGAGGGATGCGCAGTACTTC. Translating gives CASSLEPWTSGRDAQYF.

On this clone: Sequence at one end of the junction differs from germline and may be a read error. This chain joins TRBV29-1 and TRBJ1-1; 9 bases match TRBD1. Germline CDR1 reads SQVTM; CDR2 reads ANQGSEA. The CDR3 loop spans 14 amino acids. The CDR3 nucleotides read TGCAGCGCTGAGGACAGGGGATCGAACGCTGAAGCTTTCTTT. It encodes CSAEDRGSNAEAFF.

The chain has TRBV19 and TRBJ1-1; D is possibly TRBD1 (6 bases). This CDR3 has 18 residues. V gave up 3 bases and J gave up 1 base, with 21 bases separating them. In germline, CDR1 is LNHDA, CDR2 SQIVND (reference sequence). The CDR3, as DNA: TGTGCCAGTAGTATTCCCCCCCACAGGGAAGCGGCGAACACTGAAGCTTTCTTT. Amino acid sequence: CASSIPPHREAANTEAFF.

The chain carries TRBV5-1 and TRBJ2-7; D perhaps matches TRBD2 (7 bases). Germline CDR1 SGHRS, CDR2 YFSETQ. The CDR3 contains 14 residues. Between the trimmed V and J ends, which lost 7 bases and 7 bases, there was a span of 21 bases. CDR3 nucleotides: TGCGCCAGCCAATCCTGGGGGGGGCTCGAAGAGCAGTACTTC. Residues: CASQSWGGLEEQYF.

Only a few counts were recorded for this clone. The rearrangement links TRBV6-5 to TRBJ1-5, with 8 nucleotides matching TRBD1. CDR3 size: 14 residues. V lost 6 bases and J lost 2; bases outside the gene matches: 3. Germline V gene lookup returns CDR1 MNHEY and CDR2 SVGAGI. The CDR3 protein is CASRPGGGNQPQHF. CDR3 DNA sequence: TGTGCCAGCAGACCAGGGGGCGGCAATCAGCCCCAGCATTTT.